The 15 T cell receptor beta chains below come from one sample, sequenced in a study of blood T cell repertoires in COVID-19. Clones were read by immunoSEQ multiplex PCR, and TCRdb kept only the in-frame ones, dropping some. Of hundreds of thousands of clones listed, roughly 86% are singletons. The sample consisted of peripheral blood. The receptors were gathered from an older woman who had recovered from COVID-19.

This clone was picked up one time. The J gene is TRBJ1-1, the V gene TRBV5-1; perhaps TRBD1 as D (5 bases). Looked up from germline, CDR1 is SGHRS and CDR2 is YFSETQ. The CDR3 sequence is 14 residues long. Trimming stripped 4 bases from V and 5 bases from J, with 15 bases between. The CDR3 nucleotides are TGCGCCAGCAGCCGGGGGGACTTTGGGACTGAAGCTTTCTTT. As protein: CASSRGDFGTEAFF.

The V call is TRBV27, the J call TRBJ2-1, with 8 bases identical to TRBD1. V lost 7 bases to trimming and J lost 7 bases; unmatched junction nucleotides: 9. The CDR3 totals 14 residues. Germline loops: CDR1 MNHEY, CDR2 SMNVEV (reference sequence). CDR3 DNA sequence: TGTGCCAGCACCCCCCAGGGGGCGTGGAATGAGCAGTTCTTC. Protein: CASTPQGAWNEQFF.

In its sample, this clone was seen once. This chain links TRBV5-5 with TRBJ2-3, with D perhaps TRBD2 (6 bases). The V gene lost 5 bases and the J gene lost 0 bases, with 13 bases spanning the gap. Germline values: CDR1 SGHKS, CDR2 YYEKEE (reference sequence). There are 15 residues in the CDR3. The CDR3 bases are TGTGCCAGCAGTCGGGACTTAACTAGCACAGATACGCAGTATTTT. It translates to CASSRDLTSTDTQYF.

J is TRBJ1-2 and V is TRBV18; D is uncertain. CDR3 length equals 13 residues. CDR1 KGHSH and CDR2 LQKENI come from the germline V gene. V lost 4 bases and J 2 bases, leaving 8 bases between the germline ends. The CDR3 sequence is CASSRGENYGYTF. In DNA form, the CDR3 reads TGTGCCAGCTCACGGGGAGAAAACTATGGCTACACCTTC.

The V and J genes are TRBV19 and TRBJ2-5; D unclear. The germline V and J ends were trimmed by 6 bases and 0 bases, with 8 bases remaining between them. Germline V CDR1 and CDR2: LNHDA, SQIVND (reference sequence). The CDR3 length is 13 residues. CDR3 in DNA: TGTGCCAGTAGATCTCAGTACCAAGAGACCCAGTACTTC. The encoded protein is CASRSQYQETQYF.

This clone was recorded once. V is TRBV6-1 and J is TRBJ1-2; 9 bases fit TRBD1. Unmatched junction bases numbered 12, after V lost 4 bases and J lost 3 bases. The CDR3 consists of 17 residues. Germline assignment: CDR1 MNHNS and CDR2 SASEGT. The CDR3 loop reads CASSGPSGTGFDYGYTF. CDR3 nucleotides: TGTGCCAGCAGTGGCCCCTCCGGGACAGGGTTTGACTATGGCTACACCTTC.

This clone was counted a single time. The chain has TRBV7-9 and TRBJ2-7; D is possibly TRBD1 (6 bases). The CDR3 covers 16 residues. V was clipped by 5 bases and J by 7 bases, with 24 bases between them. Germline V gene sequence: CDR1 SEHNR, CDR2 FQNEAQ (reference sequence). CDR3 protein: CASSPEYRVGTPEQYF. DNA of the CDR3: TGTGCCAGCAGCCCGGAGTACAGGGTCGGGACACCGGAGCAGTACTTC.

The chain has TRBV7-2 and TRBJ2-3; D unresolved. This CDR3 has 12 residues. Germline V gene data show CDR1 as SGHTA and CDR2 as FQGNSA. Trimming removed 5 bases at V and 6 bases at J, with 9 bases between. The CDR3 nucleotides are TGTGCCAGCAGCCGGAGAAGGGATACGCAGTATTTT. The encoded protein is CASSRRRDTQYF. The whole variable domain, remainder taken from reference TRBV7-2 and TRBJ2-3, is GAGVSQSPSNKVTEKGKDVELRCDPISGHTALYWYRQSLGQGLEFLIYFQGNSAPDKSGLPSDRFSAERTGGSVSTLTIQRTQQEDSAVYLCASSRRRDTQYFGPGTRLTVL.

The rearrangement uses TRBV4-1 and TRBJ2-5; a weak D match, TRBD1 (6 bases). The CDR3 is 15 amino acids. Between the trimmed V and J ends, which lost 1 base and 2 bases, there was a span of 11 bases. Germline V gene sequence: CDR1 MGHRA, CDR2 YSYEKL. The CDR3 nucleotides are TGCGCCAGCAGCCAAGTGGGGGCCCGGCAAGAGACCCAGTACTTC. Residues: CASSQVGARQETQYF.

The V and J genes are TRBV5-1 and TRBJ2-1; 11 nucleotides align to TRBD2. V dropped 0 bases and J dropped 14; count of bases not matched to a gene: 7. The CDR3 contains 14 residues. Germline CDR1 is SGHRS and CDR2 is YFSETQ. CDR3 in DNA: TGCGCCAGCAGCTTGGCCGCTAGCGGGGGGACCGAGTTCTTC. Amino acid sequence: CASSLAASGGTEFF.

This clone came up a few times. CDR3 bases: TGTGCCAGCAGCTTAGGTCCGGGTAATTCACCCCTCCACTTT. This sequence encodes CASSLGPGNSPLHF. The rearrangement uses TRBV7-3 and TRBJ1-6; D remains ambiguous. The V end was cut by 2 bases, the J end by 6 bases, with 8 bases between. Germline loops: CDR1 SGHTA, CDR2 FQGTGA. This CDR3 has 14 amino acids.

The chain recombines TRBV9 with TRBJ1-1; TRBD1 is a possible D gene (6 bases). The CDR3 spans 16 residues. Trimming cost V 0 bases and J 5 bases, with 17 bases left between them. The germline V gene has CDR1 SGDLS and CDR2 YYNGEE. In DNA, the CDR3 is TGTGCCAGCAGCGTAGGCGGGGGGCGCTGGGAAACTGAAGCTTTCTTT. This sequence encodes CASSVGGGRWETEAFF.

This chain joins TRBV19 and TRBJ1-1; D is possibly TRBD1 (5 bases). Between the trimmed V and J ends, which lost 3 bases and 0 bases, there was a span of 5 bases. The CDR3 is 13 residues long. Germline V gene lookup returns CDR1 LNHDA and CDR2 SQIVND (reference sequence). In DNA, the CDR3 is TGTGCCAGTAGTATGACAGTGAACACTGAAGCTTTCTTT. Translation gives CASSMTVNTEAFF.

The chain couples TRBV28 to TRBJ2-2, with 9 positions matching TRBD1. The CDR3 length is 15 residues. CDR1 is MDHEN, CDR2 SYDVKM, per germline. V lost 5 bases, J lost 5 bases, and 6 bases stayed unmatched. CDR3 protein: CASSPDRGRTGELFF. Here the CDR3 DNA reads TGTGCCAGCAGTCCCGACAGGGGGAGGACCGGGGAGCTGTTTTTT.

This clone was detected only once. The chain is built from TRBV3-1 (or the pseudogene TRBV3-2) and TRBJ2-7; 11 bases agree with TRBD1. The CDR3 extends over 15 amino acids. With V trimmed by 4 bases and J by 6 bases, 8 bases remained unmatched. The germline gives CDR1 LGHDT, CDR2 YNNKEL (reference sequence). CDR3 sequence reads: CASSPHRDRGSEQYF. CDR3 nucleotide sequence: TGTGCCAGCAGCCCCCATCGGGACAGGGGGTCCGAGCAGTACTTC.